What follows are 14 T cell receptor beta chains derived from one specimen sequenced in a study of patients and donors after allogeneic stem cell transplantation. TCRdb re-called the RT-PCR reads through MiXCR, storing one row per CDR3 protein. The sample includes 900,000 to 1,000,000 distinct CDR3 sequences, around 17% seen only once; the top ten take 6%. The sample taken for sequencing was blood, either unsorted or a sorted T cell fraction (not recorded which). The receptor source for this set is a human donor who was either an allogeneic HSCT recipient or a stem cell or donor lymphocyte infusion donor (not recorded which). It is not recorded whose cells these are; they may come from a transplant donor.

This chain connects TRBV29-1 to TRBJ1-2; D gene uncertain. CDR3 size: 11 residues. Between the trimmed V and J ends, which lost 0 bases and 6 bases, there was a span of 5 bases. Germline V gives CDR1 SQVTM, CDR2 ANQGSEA. The CDR3 DNA reads as TGCAGCGTTGAAGAGAACAATGGCTACACCTTC. Encoded protein: CSVEENNGYTF.

This clonotype has a handful of counts. This rearrangement joins TRBV29-1 to TRBJ1-1; TRBD1 matches 10 bases. This CDR3 is 14 amino acids long. The ends lost 6 bases at V and 0 bases at J; junction bases unmatched: 4. Germline CDR1 and CDR2: SQVTM and ANQGSEA. CDR3 sequence: CSVLTGGLNTEAFF. For the CDR3, the DNA is TGCAGCGTGCTGACAGGGGGCTTGAACACTGAAGCTTTCTTT. Combining the CDR3 with reference TRBV29-1 and TRBJ1-1 gives the whole variable domain SAVISQKPSRDICQRGTSLTIQCQVDSQVTMMFWYRQQPGQSLTLIATANQGSEATYESGFVIDKFPISRPNLTFSTLTVSNMSPEDSSIYLCSVLTGGLNTEAFFGQGTRLTVV.

This clonotype was counted only a few times. J is TRBJ1-2 and V is TRBV12-3 or TRBV12-4; tentative D call: TRBD1 (6 bases). Trimming removed 10 bases from V and 4 bases from J, with 13 bases in between. The CDR3 runs 12 residues. In DNA, the CDR3 is TGTGCCATGCGTACAGGGCTCTATGGCTACACCTTC. Residues: CAMRTGLYGYTF.

This clonotype was picked up a small number of times. Because it lacks the conserved phenylalanine or tryptophan at the end, this CDR3 is likely a read error. No DNA is shown, since the ends of the CDR3 on it are uncertain; the CDR3 is the one TCRdb lists. This sequence joins TRBV3-1 and TRBJ1-2. Germline assignment: CDR1 LGHDT and CDR2 YNNKEL (reference sequence). Inclusive of both ends, the CDR3 amounts to 13 amino acids. CDR3 sequence: CASSQDQWVEVHL.

The chain uses TRBV12-3 or TRBV12-4 and TRBJ1-5, with D possibly being TRBD1 (5 bases). CDR3 length: 15 residues. V was pared by 5 bases and J by 10 bases, with 21 bases between. CDR3 protein: CASSGVRDGRRPQHF. CDR3 in DNA: TGTGCCAGCAGTGGGGTAAGGGACGGGCGTCGCCCCCAGCATTTT.

The chain carries TRBV5-6 and TRBJ2-5, with 7 bases aligning to TRBD1. The CDR3 covers 14 residues. The V and J ends lost 6 bases and 7 bases, in that order; junction bases with no gene match: 12. The V gene's germline CDR1 is SGHDT and CDR2 YYEEEE. CDR3 amino acids: CASTVTGAGGTQYF. The CDR3 DNA sequence: TGTGCCAGCACCGTTACAGGGGCGGGCGGGACCCAGTACTTC.

The CDR3: CASRFGQKAFF. The CDR3 nucleotides are TGTGCCAGTAGATTCGGGCAGAAAGCTTTCTTT. This chain links TRBV19 with TRBJ1-1; D not resolved. CDR3 length equals 11 residues. V was clipped by 6 bases and J by 9 bases, with 11 bases between them. Germline V CDR1 and CDR2: LNHDA, SQIVND (reference sequence).

This clonotype was picked up a small number of times. This chain uses TRBV6-1 with TRBJ2-7; the match to TRBD1 covers 9 bases. This CDR3 spans 17 amino acids. Germline V CDR1 and CDR2: MNHNS, SASEGT. Losses at the gene ends were 6 bases for V and 3 bases for J; bases not matched to a gene: 15. CDR3 in DNA: TGTGCCAGCAGCAAAAGGTTTGGACAGGGGAAAATCTACGAGCAGTACTTC. Translating it yields CASSKRFGQGKIYEQYF.

About this clonotype: Lacking the conserved final phenylalanine or tryptophan, this CDR3 likely reflects a read error. J is TRBJ2-7 and V is TRBV20-1, with TRBD2 matching over 12 bases. Germline V lookup: CDR1 DFQATT, CDR2 SNEGSKA (reference sequence). The CDR3 runs 13 residues. The J segment lost 9 bases and the V segment lost 3 bases, leaving 6 bases of the junction unmatched. The CDR3 region is CSARRTSGIVQYL. The CDR3 bases are TGCAGTGCTAGGCGGACTAGCGGGATTGTGCAGTACCTC.

This clonotype came up a few times. V gene TRBV6-1 combines with J gene TRBJ1-3; D remains unclear. CDR3 length: 15 residues. Germline CDR1 reads MNHNS; CDR2 reads SASEGT. Trimming pared 6 bases from V and 0 bases from J, leaving 12 bases between. The CDR3 is CASRVDGNSGNTIYF. The CDR3 DNA is TGTGCCAGCAGAGTAGACGGAAACTCTGGAAACACCATATATTTT.

V gene TRBV6-6 combines with J gene TRBJ2-1, with unresolved D. Germline loops: CDR1 MNHNY, CDR2 SVGAGI (reference sequence). The CDR3 consists of 12 residues. V was clipped by 8 bases and J by 9 bases, with 14 bases between them. In nucleotides, the CDR3 is TGTGCCAGCGAGGCAAGCGTTTTTGAGCAGTTCTTC. Its translation is CASEASVFEQFF.

In this sample, this clonotype turned up a few times. The CDR3 spells CASNPSGSYNEQFF. The CDR3 nucleotides are TGTGCCAGCAACCCTAGCGGCTCCTACAATGAGCAGTTCTTC. The gene calls are TRBV7-9 and TRBJ2-1; TRBD2 matches 7 bases. Germline CDR1 and CDR2: SEHNR and FQNEAQ (reference sequence). Germline trimming cut 7 bases from V and 0 bases from J; bases unmatched to any gene: 3. This CDR3 contains 14 residues.

This clonotype was detected only a few times. This rearrangement joins TRBV7-3 to TRBJ2-5; D is unresolved. Trimming took off 0 bases at V and 5 bases at J, with 10 bases between the two ends. CDR3 length equals 14 residues. The germline V gene encodes CDR1 SGHTA and CDR2 FQGTGA. CDR3 protein: CASSLTPSRETQYF. The CDR3 coding sequence is TGTGCCAGCAGCTTAACCCCGAGTCGGGAGACCCAGTACTTC.

J is TRBJ2-2 and V is TRBV5-1; D is perhaps TRBD1 (6 bases). The V and J ends lost 4 bases and 1 base respectively, with 23 bases between them. The CDR3 totals 19 residues. The germline CDR1 and CDR2 sequences are SGHRS and YFSETQ. CDR3 nucleotides: TGCGCCAGCAGCCGTTCGACAGGAACACGGATTATGAACACCGGGGAGCTGTTTTTT. It codes for CASSRSTGTRIMNTGELFF.